This entry lists 20 T cell receptor beta chains sequenced from one sample in a study of blood T cell repertoires in COVID-19. Produced via immunoSEQ multiplex PCR; TCRdb's table is partial and in-frame only. The sample records about 190,000 clones, less than 80% being singletons. The sample was peripheral blood. The source of these receptors is a woman between 50 and 59 years old with acute or convalescent COVID-19.

The rearrangement links TRBV15 to TRBJ2-7, with 7 bases matching TRBD2. Per germline, CDR1 LNHNV and CDR2 YYDKDF (reference sequence). Trimming at V came to 5 bases and at J to 12 bases, leaving 13 bases not matched to a gene. The CDR3 loop spans 13 amino acids. CDR3 nucleotides: TGTGCCACCAGCTCCCCCGGCAAGACTAGCTTGTACTTC. Residues: CATSSPGKTSLYF.

The chain employs TRBV6-6 and TRBJ1-5; tentatively, D is TRBD1 (6 bases). Trimming removed 7 bases from V and 4 bases from J, with 20 bases in between. Germline V gene data show CDR1 as MNHNY and CDR2 as SVGAGI (reference sequence). This CDR3 contains 16 residues. The CDR3 sequence: CASTVSGTRGNQPQHF. DNA of the CDR3: TGTGCCAGCACCGTCTCCGGGACACGGGGTAATCAGCCCCAGCATTTT.

The CDR3 region has the DNA TGTGCCAGCAGCGCTCAGGGTATTTCCTACAATGAGCAGTTCTTC. It is translated as CASSAQGISYNEQFF. The chain carries TRBV2 and TRBJ2-1; D perhaps matches TRBD1 (5 bases). V was shortened by 6 bases and J by 1 base, with 13 bases between the two germline ends. The CDR3 length is 15 residues. CDR1 SNHLY and CDR2 FYNNEI come from the germline V gene.

The J gene is TRBJ1-5, the V gene TRBV5-1, with 7 bases matching TRBD1. CDR3 size: 17 residues. Per the germline V gene, CDR1 is SGHRS and CDR2 is YFSETQ. After removal of 2 bases from V and 4 bases from J, the junction contained 12 bases not matched to a gene. The CDR3 nucleotides are TGCGCCAGCAGCTTTGGGGGGATACAGGGGCAGAATCAGCCCCAGCATTTT. This codes for CASSFGGIQGQNQPQHF.

This clone has only a few counts. This rearrangement joins TRBV3-1 (or the pseudogene TRBV3-2) to TRBJ1-4; no firm D call. The V end lost 1 base, the J end lost 4 bases, and 4 bases lay between the germline ends. CDR3 length: 13 amino acids. Germline-derived CDR1 and CDR2 are LGHDT and YNNKEL (reference sequence). The CDR3 region has the DNA TGTGCCAGCAGCCAAGCCCATAATGAAAAACTGTTTTTT. Translating gives CASSQAHNEKLFF.

This clone was picked up one time. V usage is TRBV29-1 and J usage is TRBJ1-2; 7 bases are a match to TRBD1. Germline V gives CDR1 SQVTM, CDR2 ANQGSEA. The length of the CDR3 is 13 residues. Trimming cost V 6 bases and J 7 bases; bases outside gene matches: 11. The CDR3 nucleotides read TGCAGCGTCCAAGGGGGCATAGGGGGTGGCTACACCTTC. Its translation: CSVQGGIGGGYTF. Using reference TRBV29-1 and TRBJ1-2 for the parts outside the CDR3, the full variable domain is SAVISQKPSRDICQRGTSLTIQCQVDSQVTMMFWYRQQPGQSLTLIATANQGSEATYESGFVIDKFPISRPNLTFSTLTVSNMSPEDSSIYLCSVQGGIGGGYTFGSGTRLTVV.

This chain connects TRBV9 to TRBJ2-2, with 9 bases that match TRBD2. Germline-derived CDR1 and CDR2 are SGDLS and YYNGEE. J was trimmed by 8 bases and V by 3 bases; bases with no gene match: 11. The length of the CDR3 is 16 residues. The CDR3 DNA follows: TGTGCCAGCAGCGGGGCGACTAGCGGAGGAATGGGGGAGCTGTTTTTT. This gives the protein CASSGATSGGMGELFF.

The chain is built from TRBV27 and TRBJ1-2, with D possibly being TRBD1 (6 bases). There are 13 residues in the CDR3. CDR1 MNHEY and CDR2 SMNVEV come from the germline V gene (reference sequence). With 5 bases removed from V and 8 bases from J, the gap between germline ends came to 15 bases. CDR3 sequence: CASSPYTGTGYTF. In DNA form, the CDR3 reads TGTGCCAGCAGTCCTTACACAGGGACCGGCTACACCTTC.

The chain joins TRBV18 to TRBJ2-1; D unclear. The V gene's germline CDR1 is KGHSH and CDR2 LQKENI. With 5 bases removed from V and 8 bases from J, the gap between germline ends came to 10 bases. The CDR3 is 12 residues long. The DNA of the CDR3 is TGTGCCAGCTCATCAGGTAGAGATGAGCAGTTCTTC. As protein: CASSSGRDEQFF.

This chain connects TRBV6-6 to TRBJ1-2; a possible D gene is TRBD1 (6 bases). The CDR3 runs to 16 residues. Germline values: CDR1 MNHNY, CDR2 SVGAGI (reference sequence). Trimming pared 4 bases from V and 1 base from J, leaving 16 bases between. In DNA form, the CDR3 reads TGTGCCAGCAGTTCTACACAGGGTTTGGGTAACTATGGCTACACCTTC. Translated, it gives CASSSTQGLGNYGYTF.

The chain carries TRBV27 and TRBJ2-7; 8 bases map to TRBD2. V lost 3 bases to trimming and J lost 2 bases; unmatched junction nucleotides: 6. From germline, CDR1 is MNHEY and CDR2 SMNVEV (reference sequence). This CDR3 is 15 amino acids long. As DNA, the CDR3 is TGTGCCAGCAGTTTGGGCGGGGGGCGCACCTACGAGCAGTACTTC. It specifies CASSLGGGRTYEQYF.

This chain connects TRBV23-1 to TRBJ2-3; 7 bases align to TRBD2. TRBV23-1 is treated as an ORF (open reading frame) with a function not yet certain. The trim removed 4 bases at V and 0 bases at J, leaving 13 bases unmatched. The CDR3 covers 18 residues. The CDR3 reads CASSLKSGKTTSTDTQYF. The CDR3 nucleotides are TGCGCCAGCAGTCTGAAGAGCGGGAAAACTACTAGCACAGATACGCAGTATTTT.

The genes are TRBV6-6 and TRBJ1-2, with TRBD1 matching 9 bases. CDR3 size: 15 residues. Germline V gene sequence: CDR1 MNHNY, CDR2 SVGAGI (reference sequence). V gave up 2 bases and J gave up 8 bases; unmatched junction bases: 9. CDR3 region: CASSYEQGAAGGYTF. CDR3 DNA: TGTGCCAGCAGTTACGAACAGGGGGCCGCGGGAGGCTACACCTTC.

This clone was counted a few times. The rearrangement joins TRBV12-3 or TRBV12-4 to TRBJ1-5; no definite D call. The CDR3 runs to 13 residues. The V end was cut by 8 bases, the J end by 7 bases, with 15 bases between. This CDR3 is CASAQRESQPQHF. The DNA of the CDR3 is TGTGCCAGCGCCCAGCGGGAATCACAGCCCCAGCATTTT.

The chain links TRBV6-1 to TRBJ1-2; 7 bases fit TRBD1. In germline, CDR1 is MNHNS, CDR2 SASEGT. The CDR3 is made up of 13 amino acids. The J segment lost 7 bases and the V segment lost 6 bases, leaving 8 bases of the junction unmatched. DNA for the CDR3: TGTGCCAGCAGCTTCCAGGGGGTGGGTGGCTACACCTTC. This gives the protein CASSFQGVGGYTF.

CDR3 residues: CASSRTAQSEKLFF. The CDR3 DNA sequence: TGTGCCAGCAGCCGGACAGCACAAAGCGAAAAACTGTTTTTT. The rearrangement uses TRBV11-2 and TRBJ1-4, with a tentative D call TRBD1 (6 bases). The CDR3 runs 14 residues. The germline V and J ends were trimmed by 5 bases and 8 bases, with 15 bases remaining between them. Germline loops: CDR1 SGHAT, CDR2 FQNNGV.

The rearrangement links TRBV5-1 to TRBJ2-1, with D maybe TRBD1 (5 bases). The CDR3 is 14 amino acids. Per the germline V gene, CDR1 is SGHRS and CDR2 is YFSETQ. V was cut by 0 bases and J by 6 bases, with 10 bases left in between. The CDR3 sequence: CASSLDRLPNEQFF. The CDR3 DNA sequence: TGCGCCAGCAGCTTGGACAGGCTGCCCAATGAGCAGTTCTTC.

The chain employs TRBV7-8 and TRBJ2-2; TRBD2 is a possible D gene (6 bases). The length of the CDR3 is 13 residues. CDR1 and CDR2 (germline): SGHVS, FQNEAQ. V lost 5 bases, J lost 15 bases, and 19 bases lay in between. The CDR3 spells CASSAGARGMVFF. In DNA, the CDR3 is TGTGCCAGCAGCGCCGGGGCCCGGGGGATGGTGTTTTTT.

This clone was detected only once. This chain uses TRBV5-4 with TRBJ2-3, with 8 bases aligning to TRBD2. Looked up from germline, CDR1 is SGHNT and CDR2 is YYREEE (reference sequence). Trimming at V came to 0 bases and at J to 1 base, leaving 7 bases not matched to a gene. This CDR3 has 17 residues. This CDR3 reads CASSLGLAGPRTDTQYF. In nucleotides, the CDR3 is TGTGCCAGCAGCTTGGGATTAGCGGGACCTCGCACAGATACGCAGTATTTT.

The rearrangement uses TRBV15 and TRBJ1-5; D is uncertain. V was clipped by 0 bases and J by 1 base, with 4 bases between them. Germline loops: CDR1 LNHNV, CDR2 YYDKDF (reference sequence). CDR3 length: 14 amino acids. Written as DNA, the CDR3 is TGTGCCACCAGCAGAGAGCGAAGCAATCAGCCCCAGCATTTT. Its protein product is CATSRERSNQPQHF.